The rows below give T cell receptor beta chains drawn from one sample of a study of a mutant IDH1 vaccine in newly diagnosed glioma. The antigens for these receptors are not known. Profiling relied on immunoSEQ multiplex PCR, and the TCRdb table lists in-frame clones only, not all of them. The repertoire holds 70,000 to 90,000 clones, with about 91% as singletons. Specimen: PBMCs, collected from a glioma patient whose treatment included an IDH1 peptide vaccine. Source of these receptors: a woman aged 45 to 65 with glioma. Each CDR3 is given with its conserved first and last residue. Fields, in order: J gene, V gene, clone size, D gene, CDR3 DNA, CDR3 protein. The D gene is left open where the match is weak. Size tells how often a clone was seen (once, few, many) or the class of an expanded clone, and some rows leave it out.

J: TRBJ1-5
V: TRBV19
size: -
D: -
DNA: TGTGCCAGTGGAGTGGGGTATCAGCCCCAGCATTTT
CDR3: CASGVGYQPQHF

J: TRBJ2-2
V: TRBV6-4
size: -
D: TRBD1
DNA: TGTGCCAGCAGTTACCAGGGGGCCACCGGGGAGCTGTTTTTT
CDR3: CASSYQGATGELFF

J: TRBJ1-3
V: TRBV11-2
size: -
D: -
DNA: TGTGCCAGCAGCTTACTAAACACCATATATTTT
CDR3: CASSLLNTIYF

J: TRBJ2-1
V: TRBV28
size: -
D: -
DNA: TGTGCCAGCAGTCCACCCTTTGCAGACGAGCAGTTCTTC
CDR3: CASSPPFADEQFF

J: TRBJ1-1
V: TRBV6-5
size: -
D: -
DNA: TGTGCCAGCAGTTTAACTAACACTGAAGCTTTCTTT
CDR3: CASSLTNTEAFF

J: TRBJ1-6
V: TRBV27
size: -
D: TRBD1
DNA: TGTGCCAGCAGTGGGCTGGACAGGAGCTCCTATAATTCACCCCTCCACTTT
CDR3: CASSGLDRSSYNSPLHF

J: TRBJ2-1
V: TRBV19
size: -
D: -
DNA: TGTGCCAGTAGTATAGAAGTAGCGGATTACAATGAGCAGTTCTTC
CDR3: CASSIEVADYNEQFF

J: TRBJ2-4
V: TRBV12-1
size: -
D: -
DNA: TGTGCCAGCAGCTGCCCACTAGCGGATAAAAACATTCAGTACTTC
CDR3: CASSCPLADKNIQYF

J: TRBJ2-7
V: TRBV5-6
size: few
D: TRBD2
DNA: TGTGCCAGCAGCTTGGTCGCTTTACTAGCGGGAGTCGAGCAGTACTTC
CDR3: CASSLVALLAGVEQYF

J: TRBJ2-7
V: TRBV6-4
size: -
D: TRBD1
DNA: TGTGCCAGCCTCCTACCCTTCCGGGACAGGGGCTACGAGCAGTACTTC
CDR3: CASLLPFRDRGYEQYF

J: TRBJ2-2
V: TRBV30
size: once
D: TRBD2
DNA: TGTGCCTGGAGTGTAGCGGGAGCGAACACCGGGGAGCTGTTTTTT
CDR3: CAWSVAGANTGELFF

J: TRBJ1-6
V: TRBV28
size: once
D: -
DNA: TGTGCCAGCAGTTTAGGGAATAATTCACCCCTCCACTTT
CDR3: CASSLGNNSPLHF

J: TRBJ2-7
V: TRBV19
size: -
D: -
DNA: TGTGCCAGTAGTCCCTCTAGACACTACGAGCAGTACTTC
CDR3: CASSPSRHYEQYF

J: TRBJ2-7
V: TRBV2
size: -
D: -
DNA: TGTGCCAGCAAGGGCCTCGGGGACGAGCAGTACTTC
CDR3: CASKGLGDEQYF

J: TRBJ1-1
V: TRBV11-1
size: -
D: TRBD1
DNA: TGTGCCAGCAGCTACCGACAGGGGGCTAACACTGAAGCTTTCTTT
CDR3: CASSYRQGANTEAFF

J: TRBJ2-3
V: TRBV11-2
size: -
D: -
DNA: TGTGCCAGCGGCCACACAGATACGCAGTATTTT
CDR3: CASGHTDTQYF

J: TRBJ1-4
V: TRBV19
size: few
D: TRBD1
DNA: TGTGCCAGTAGTACCTACGGGACAGCCACTTTTGGTAATGAAAAACTGTTTTTT
CDR3: CASSTYGTATFGNEKLFF

J: TRBJ1-4
V: TRBV5-1
size: -
D: -
DNA: TGCGCCAGCAGCTCGGGAAGACTTGGCGAAAAACTGTTTTTT
CDR3: CASSSGRLGEKLFF

J: TRBJ2-3
V: TRBV7-3
size: -
D: -
DNA: TGTGCCAGCAGCTTAACGATCGGTACAGATACGCAGTATTTT
CDR3: CASSLTIGTDTQYF

J: TRBJ2-7
V: TRBV7-9
size: -
D: -
DNA: TGTGCCAGCAGAGGGGCCTACGAGCAGTACTTC
CDR3: CASRGAYEQYF

J: TRBJ1-5
V: TRBV12-5
size: -
D: -
DNA: TGTGCTAGTGGTTTGGTACTGGCTCAGTTCAATCAGCCCCAGCATTTT
CDR3: CASGLVLAQFNQPQHF

J: TRBJ2-2
V: TRBV19
size: once
D: TRBD2
DNA: TGTGCCACGGCGCGGACTAGCGGCACCGGGGAGCTGTTTTTT
CDR3: CATARTSGTGELFF

J: TRBJ1-1
V: TRBV5-5
size: -
D: -
DNA: TGTGCCAGCAGCACTAACACTGAAGCTTTCTTT
CDR3: CASSTNTEAFF

J: TRBJ1-6
V: TRBV30
size: -
D: -
DNA: TGTGCCTGGAGCCGCCGGGCAGCTAATTCACCCCTCCACTTT
CDR3: CAWSRRAANSPLHF

J: TRBJ1-2
V: TRBV2
size: -
D: -
DNA: TGTGCCAGCAGTGAAATCCAGTCCCGTATTGGCTACACCTTC
CDR3: CASSEIQSRIGYTF

J: TRBJ2-7
V: TRBV5-5
size: -
D: -
DNA: TGTGCCAGCAGCTTGGGTGTGACCCAGTCCTACGAGCAGTACTTC
CDR3: CASSLGVTQSYEQYF

J: TRBJ2-5
V: TRBV11-2
size: once
D: -
DNA: TGTGCCAGCACCCCTGGGGCTCGCCAAGAGACCCAGTACTTC
CDR3: CASTPGARQETQYF

J: TRBJ1-6
V: TRBV28
size: -
D: -
DNA: TGTGCCAGCAGTACTCCCGGGACGGGGAATTCACCCCTCCACTTT
CDR3: CASSTPGTGNSPLHF

J: TRBJ1-6
V: TRBV19
size: -
D: TRBD1
DNA: TGTGCCAGTAGTGGGACAGGTTCCTCCTATAATTCACCCCTCCACTTT
CDR3: CASSGTGSSYNSPLHF

J: TRBJ2-7
V: TRBV28
size: -
D: TRBD1
DNA: TGTGCCAGCAGTTTTTCCGGGACAGGCCGCTACGAGCAGTACTTC
CDR3: CASSFSGTGRYEQYF

J: TRBJ2-7
V: TRBV18
size: -
D: -
DNA: TGTGCCAGCTCGTCCGGGGAGGGGGCGTGGAGCGAGCAGTACTTC
CDR3: CASSSGEGAWSEQYF

J: TRBJ1-2
V: TRBV7-2
size: -
D: TRBD1
DNA: TGTGCCAGCAGCTTAGCCCGGGACAGGGTCGGCTATGGCTACACCTTC
CDR3: CASSLARDRVGYGYTF

J: TRBJ1-1
V: TRBV14
size: -
D: -
DNA: TGTGCCAGCAGTCCCGCCCAATACGGGGAAGCTTTCTTT
CDR3: CASSPAQYGEAFF

J: TRBJ1-1
V: TRBV30
size: few
D: -
DNA: TGTGCCTGGACGGGGGGATACACTGAAGCTTTCTTT
CDR3: CAWTGGYTEAFF

J: TRBJ2-1
V: TRBV14
size: -
D: -
DNA: TGTGCCAGCAGCCAAGATCGGGAGAGCTCCTACAATGAGCAGTTCTTC
CDR3: CASSQDRESSYNEQFF

J: TRBJ2-1
V: TRBV4-1
size: -
D: TRBD2
DNA: TGCGCCAGCAGCCCGCCCGGGACTAGGAACGATGAGCAGTTCTTC
CDR3: CASSPPGTRNDEQFF

J: TRBJ1-2
V: TRBV28
size: -
D: -
DNA: TGTGCCAGCAGTCTGGGTTCACTAGGGAATCATGGCTACACCTTC
CDR3: CASSLGSLGNHGYTF

J: TRBJ2-7
V: TRBV28
size: -
D: TRBD1
DNA: TGTGCCAGCAGTACAATCACCGGGACAGCCTTATTCGAGCAGTACTTC
CDR3: CASSTITGTALFEQYF

J: TRBJ2-7
V: TRBV4-1
size: once
D: TRBD2
DNA: TGCGCCAGCAGCCCGCTCGGGACTAGTGGGTCTTACGAGCAGTACTTC
CDR3: CASSPLGTSGSYEQYF

J: TRBJ2-3
V: TRBV5-4
size: -
D: TRBD1
DNA: TGTGCCAGCAGCTCCGGGACAGGGGGCCCGTCAGGCCAGTATTTT
CDR3: CASSSGTGGPSGQYF

J: TRBJ2-7
V: TRBV14
size: -
D: TRBD1
DNA: TGTGCCAGCAGCGCCGGGACAGGGGTGCGGGAGCAGTACTTC
CDR3: CASSAGTGVREQYF

J: TRBJ2-7
V: TRBV15
size: once
D: -
DNA: TGTGCCACCAGCATCGGGTCGATTTACTACGAGCAGTACTTC
CDR3: CATSIGSIYYEQYF

J: TRBJ1-1
V: TRBV7-8
size: -
D: -
DNA: TGTGCCAGCAGCTTAGGGGCCACTGAAGCTTTCTTT
CDR3: CASSLGATEAFF

J: TRBJ2-4
V: TRBV28
size: -
D: TRBD2
DNA: TGTGCCAGCAGTTTCTCGGGACTAGCGGGAGGCCAACAAAGTGTCATTCAGTACTTC
CDR3: CASSFSGLAGGQQSVIQYF

J: TRBJ2-6
V: TRBV9
size: -
D: -
DNA: TGTGCCAGCAGAGGAGACTCTGGGGCCAACGTCCTGACTTTC
CDR3: CASRGDSGANVLTF

J: TRBJ1-1
V: TRBV7-3
size: -
D: -
DNA: TGTGCCAGCAGCTTATGGGGTGGGTCCTCGAACACTGAAGCTTTCTTT
CDR3: CASSLWGGSSNTEAFF

J: TRBJ2-2
V: TRBV6-4
size: -
D: -
DNA: TGTGCCAGCCCTCTTACCTCACGTGGCTTCACCGGGGAGCTGTTTTTT
CDR3: CASPLTSRGFTGELFF

J: TRBJ2-7
V: TRBV18
size: once
D: TRBD1
DNA: TGTGCCAGCTCACCACCCGGGACAGGGGGCCCAATTTACGAGCAGTACTTC
CDR3: CASSPPGTGGPIYEQYF

J: TRBJ2-7
V: TRBV28
size: -
D: -
DNA: TGTGCCAGCAGTTCCCCAGGATCGACATTACTCTACGAGCAGTACTTC
CDR3: CASSSPGSTLLYEQYF

J: TRBJ1-2
V: TRBV5-6
size: -
D: -
DNA: TGTGCCAGCAGCTTGGGCGACACCGACTTCCTGTATGGCTACACCTTC
CDR3: CASSLGDTDFLYGYTF

J: TRBJ1-3
V: TRBV30
size: -
D: -
DNA: TGTGCCTGGAGTGTAATTTTGGGAAACACCATATATTTT
CDR3: CAWSVILGNTIYF

J: TRBJ2-2
V: TRBV11-2
size: -
D: -
DNA: TGTGCCAGCAGGCTTATGCAGGAGACCGGGGAGCTGTTTTTT
CDR3: CASRLMQETGELFF

J: TRBJ2-7
V: TRBV6-5
size: -
D: TRBD2
DNA: TGTGCCAGCTCCAGCGGGGCCAGCTCCTACGAGCAGTACTTC
CDR3: CASSSGASSYEQYF

J: TRBJ2-2
V: TRBV14
size: -
D: TRBD2
DNA: TGTGCCAGCAGTTTCAGAGGGACTAGCGGGAACACCGGGGAGCTGTTTTTT
CDR3: CASSFRGTSGNTGELFF

J: TRBJ1-5
V: TRBV2
size: -
D: -
DNA: TGTGCCAGCAGCCCTTGGCCGGGGAAGCCCCAGCATTTT
CDR3: CASSPWPGKPQHF

J: TRBJ1-2
V: TRBV6-1
size: -
D: -
DNA: TGTGCCAGCAGTGAAGAAGGGAGGGATGGCTACACCTTC
CDR3: CASSEEGRDGYTF

J: TRBJ2-7
V: TRBV6-5
size: -
D: TRBD1
DNA: TGTGCCAGCAGTCCCGGGACAGGGGATCCCTACGAGCAGTACTTC
CDR3: CASSPGTGDPYEQYF